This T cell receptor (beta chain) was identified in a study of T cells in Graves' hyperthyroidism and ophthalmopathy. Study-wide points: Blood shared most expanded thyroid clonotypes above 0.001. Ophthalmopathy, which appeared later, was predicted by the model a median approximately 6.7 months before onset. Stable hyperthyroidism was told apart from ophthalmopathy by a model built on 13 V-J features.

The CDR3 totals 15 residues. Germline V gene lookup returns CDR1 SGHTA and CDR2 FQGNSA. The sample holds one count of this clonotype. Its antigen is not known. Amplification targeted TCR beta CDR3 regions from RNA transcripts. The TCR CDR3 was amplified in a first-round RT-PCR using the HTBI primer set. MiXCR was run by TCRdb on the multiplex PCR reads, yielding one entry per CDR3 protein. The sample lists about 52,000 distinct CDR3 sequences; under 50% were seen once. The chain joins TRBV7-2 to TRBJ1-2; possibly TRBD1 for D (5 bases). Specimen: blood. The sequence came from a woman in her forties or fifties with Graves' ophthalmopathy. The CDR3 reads CASGPLGGANYGYTF. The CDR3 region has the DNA TGTGCTAGCGGCCCACTTGGAGGGGCTAACTATGGCTACACCTTC.